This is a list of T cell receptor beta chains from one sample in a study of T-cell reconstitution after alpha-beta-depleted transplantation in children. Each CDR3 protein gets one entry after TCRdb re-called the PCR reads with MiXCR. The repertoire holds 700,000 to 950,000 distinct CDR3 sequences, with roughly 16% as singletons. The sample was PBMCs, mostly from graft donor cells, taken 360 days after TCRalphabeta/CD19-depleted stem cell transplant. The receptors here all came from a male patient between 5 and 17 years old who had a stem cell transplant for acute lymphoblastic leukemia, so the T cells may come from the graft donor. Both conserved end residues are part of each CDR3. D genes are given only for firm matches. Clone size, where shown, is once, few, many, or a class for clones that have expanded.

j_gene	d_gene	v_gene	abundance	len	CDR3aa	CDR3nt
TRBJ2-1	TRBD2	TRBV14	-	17	CASSQGTSAYTSNEQFF	TGTGCCAGCAGCCAAGGGACTAGCGCCTATACGAGCAATGAGCAGTTCTTC
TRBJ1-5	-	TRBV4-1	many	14	CASSPLGRGQPQHF	TGCGCCAGCAGCCCCTTGGGCAGGGGACAGCCCCAGCATTTT
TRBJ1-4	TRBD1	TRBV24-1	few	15	CATSDPFGQDEKLFF	TGTGCCACCAGTGACCCCTTTGGACAGGACGAAAAACTGTTTTTT
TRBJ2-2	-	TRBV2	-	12	CASSVNGGELFF	TGTGCCAGCAGTGTAAACGGCGGGGAGCTGTTTTTT
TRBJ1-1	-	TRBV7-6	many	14	CASSRTGMNTEAFF	TGTGCCAGCAGCCGTACAGGGATGAACACTGAAGCTTTCTTT
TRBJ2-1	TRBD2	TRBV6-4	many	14	CASRGLAGNNEQFF	TGTGCCAGCCGGGGACTAGCGGGTAACAATGAGCAGTTCTTC
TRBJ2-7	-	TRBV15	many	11	CATSNSYEQYF	TGTGCCACCTCTAACTCCTACGAGCAGTACTTC
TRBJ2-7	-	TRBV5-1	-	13	CASRRGTAYEQYF	TGCGCCAGCAGGCGCGGGACAGCCTACGAGCAGTACTTC
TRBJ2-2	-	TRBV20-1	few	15	CSARVGRMNTGELFF	TGCAGTGCTAGAGTGGGGAGAATGAACACCGGGGAGCTGTTTTTT
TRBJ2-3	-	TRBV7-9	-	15	CASSLRDAAADTQYF	TGTGCCAGCAGCTTGAGGGACGCCGCGGCAGATACGCAGTATTTT
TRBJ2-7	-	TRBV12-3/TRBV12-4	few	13	CASSPGAHAEQYF	TGTGCCAGCAGCCCTGGGGCCCACGCCGAGCAGTACTTC
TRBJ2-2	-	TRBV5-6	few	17	CASSLLGHFMNTGELFF	TGTGCCAGCAGCTTGCTGGGGCACTTCATGAACACCGGGGAGCTGTTTTTT
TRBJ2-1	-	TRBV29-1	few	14	CSVEVGFVRGRRFF	TGCAGCGTTGAGGTGGGGTTTGTGCGGGGTAGGCGGTTCTTC
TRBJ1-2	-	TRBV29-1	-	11	CSVSLVSGYTF	TGCAGCGTTTCATTAGTAAGTGGCTACACCTTC
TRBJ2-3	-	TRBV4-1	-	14	CASSRGPNTDTQYF	TGCGCCAGCAGCCGGGGACCCAACACAGATACGCAGTATTTT
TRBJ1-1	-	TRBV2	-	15	CASSPIRRGNTEAFF	TGTGCCAGCTCCCCAATAAGACGGGGGAACACTGAAGCTTTCTTT
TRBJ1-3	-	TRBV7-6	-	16	CASSLARRGSGNTIYF	TGTGCCAGCAGCTTAGCCCGCAGGGGCTCTGGAAACACCATATATTTT
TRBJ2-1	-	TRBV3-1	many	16	CASSQGLTSIGHEQFF	TGTGCCAGCAGCCAAGGTTTAACTAGTATCGGGCACGAGCAGTTCTTC
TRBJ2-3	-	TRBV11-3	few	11	CASSFQGTQYF	TGTGCCAGCAGCTTTCAAGGGACGCAGTATTTT
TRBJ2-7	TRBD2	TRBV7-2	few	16	CASSLALGLAAYEQYF	TGTGCCAGCAGCTTAGCGCTGGGGCTAGCGGCCTACGAGCAGTACTTC
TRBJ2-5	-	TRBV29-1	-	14	CSVVTSREDETQYF	TGCAGCGTTGTAACCTCAAGGGAGGATGAGACCCAGTACTTC
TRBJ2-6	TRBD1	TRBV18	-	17	CASSPITGGSGANVLTF	TGTGCCAGCTCACCGATTACAGGGGGCTCTGGGGCCAACGTCCTGACTTTC
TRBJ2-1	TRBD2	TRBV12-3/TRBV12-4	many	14	CASRTSGRYNEQFF	TGTGCCAGCCGAACTAGCGGGAGGTACAATGAGCAGTTCTTC